Below, 5 T cell receptor beta chains from the same sample are listed, as sequenced in a study of T cells in Graves' hyperthyroidism and ophthalmopathy. Researchers amplified the TCR beta CDR3 regions from RNA transcripts. A set of HTBI primers served as the primers for a first-round RT-PCR of the TCR CDR3. TCRdb passed the multiplex PCR reads through MiXCR, listing each CDR3 protein once. The data show 350,000 to 400,000 distinct CDR3 sequences, with about 20% seen just once and around 3.6% held by the top ten. Material for sequencing was blood. The receptor source for this set is a woman aged 18 to 35 with Graves' hyperthyroidism.

This rearrangement joins TRBV20-1 to TRBJ2-5; 9 bases align to TRBD2. CDR1 and CDR2 from the germline V gene are DFQATT and SNEGSKA (reference sequence). The V gene end was trimmed by 6 bases and the J gene end by 4 bases; junction bases not matched to a gene: 6. The CDR3 is 13 residues long. The CDR3 loop is CSATAGGPETQYF. For the CDR3, the DNA is TGCAGTGCAACGGCGGGGGGGCCAGAGACCCAGTACTTC.

The chain combines TRBV6-1 with TRBJ1-1, with TRBD1 matching 8 bases. The ends lost 7 bases at V and 2 bases at J; junction bases unmatched: 9. The CDR3 runs 15 residues. The germline V gene encodes CDR1 MNHNS and CDR2 SASEGT. This CDR3 is CASTYPGQANTEAFF. CDR3 bases: TGTGCCAGCACCTACCCGGGACAGGCCAACACTGAAGCTTTCTTT.

The table lists this clonotype with many counts. The chain employs TRBV12-3 or TRBV12-4 and TRBJ1-1; D is ambiguous. The CDR3 length is 10 residues. V was pared by 2 bases and J by 10 bases, with 5 bases between. The CDR3 bases are TGTGCCAGCAGTTTAATGAGAGCTTTCTTT. It is translated as CASSLMRAFF.

This clonotype was recorded many times. The chain couples TRBV9 to TRBJ1-1, with 8 positions matching TRBD1. V shed 4 bases, J shed 0 bases, and the junction held 5 bases outside the gene matches. This CDR3 contains 15 residues. Germline V gene sequence: CDR1 SGDLS, CDR2 YYNGEE. In nucleotides, the CDR3 is TGTGCCAGCAGCTCCGGGACAGGTATGAACACTGAAGCTTTCTTT. It specifies CASSSGTGMNTEAFF.

This clonotype was seen at least ten times. The chain is built from TRBV7-4 and TRBJ2-7, with 9 bases matching TRBD1. The ends lost 5 bases at V and 4 bases at J; junction bases unmatched: 3. This CDR3 spans 13 amino acids. From germline, CDR1 is SGHVT and CDR2 SQSDAQ. The CDR3 bases are TGTGCCAGCAGCCCAGACAGGGGGTACGAGCAGTACTTC. It specifies CASSPDRGYEQYF.